The source of this T cell receptor beta chain is a study of blood T cell repertoires in COVID-19. Study at large: From T cells, B-cell-depleted T cells, or PBMCs came the material, which was cDNA or gDNA.

Original handling: The authors estimated nucleated cell counts from reference gene primer amplification. TCRdb's copy holds only in-frame clones and misses some; the assay was immunoSEQ multiplex PCR. V and J calls and clone size are given by that table; D and trimming were obtained from the DNA. The sample lists fewer than 150,000 clones, over 70% occurring once. The length of the CDR3 is 13 residues. V trimming: 5 bases; J trimming: 6 bases; junction bases outside the gene matches: 4. The specimen was peripheral blood. The chain couples TRBV12-3 or TRBV12-4 to TRBJ1-1; 9 bases line up with TRBD1. The receptor was isolated from a man between 45 and 60 years old with acute or convalescent COVID-19. The CDR3 DNA is TGTGCCAGCAGTGGGACAGGGTGGTCTGAAGCTTTCTTT. Protein: CASSGTGWSEAFF.